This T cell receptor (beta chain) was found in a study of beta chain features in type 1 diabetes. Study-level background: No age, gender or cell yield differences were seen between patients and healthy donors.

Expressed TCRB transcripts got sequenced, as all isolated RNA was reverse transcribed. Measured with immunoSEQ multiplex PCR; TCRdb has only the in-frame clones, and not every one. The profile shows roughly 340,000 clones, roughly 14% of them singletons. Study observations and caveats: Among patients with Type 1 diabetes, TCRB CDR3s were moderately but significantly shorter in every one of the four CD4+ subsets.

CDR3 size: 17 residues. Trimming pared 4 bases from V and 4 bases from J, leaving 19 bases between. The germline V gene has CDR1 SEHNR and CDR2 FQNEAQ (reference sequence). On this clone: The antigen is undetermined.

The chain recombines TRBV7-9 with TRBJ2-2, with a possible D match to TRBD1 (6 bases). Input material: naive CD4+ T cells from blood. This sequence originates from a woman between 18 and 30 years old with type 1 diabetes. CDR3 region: CASSSTPDSQVTGELFF. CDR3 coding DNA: TGTGCCAGCAGCTCGACCCCGGACAGCCAAGTCACCGGGGAGCTGTTTTTT.